This T cell receptor beta chain was recorded in a study of OX40 agonist ivuxolimab in advanced cancers. Clones were read by immunoSEQ multiplex PCR, and TCRdb kept only the in-frame ones, dropping some. This sample yields 50,000 to 70,000 clones, of which roughly 84% are seen a single time; 0.5% to 0.7% belongs to the top ten. The CDR3 covers 16 residues. Germline V gene data show CDR1 as MNHEY and CDR2 as SMNVEV (reference sequence). V lost 5 bases and J lost 6; bases outside the gene matches: 6. Points on this clone: The antigen is undetermined.

Study outcomes and limitations: Clones of CD4+ and CD8+ blood T cells grew by week 6 at doses of 0.1 to 3.0 mg/kg. In CD8+ T cells, expanded clones were on average more numerous than in CD4+.

The sequences come from CD4+ or CD8+ T cells sorted from blood, collected in a trial of the OX40 agonist ivuxolimab. The source is an adult with an advanced solid tumor such as melanoma, head and neck, liver or kidney cancer. The V gene is TRBV27, the J gene TRBJ2-2; 13 nucleotides agree with TRBD2. The CDR3 nucleotides read TGTGCCAGCAGTCTGAGGACTAGCGGGGGCCCCGGGGAGCTGTTTTTT. This sequence encodes CASSLRTSGGPGELFF.